This TCR beta chain emerged from a study of blood T cell repertoires in COVID-19 (dated by TCRdb to 2020 to 2021). Study-level background: Samples from collaborators originated in the United States, Italy and Spain and spanned both the acute and convalescent phases of COVID-19. The material from the prospective study consisted of cDNA or gDNA derived from T cells, B-cell-depleted T cells, or PBMCs. The repertoires were released in a freely available public database meant as a resource for research on the immune response to SARS-CoV-2. The samples were drawn from the first 160 participants of the ongoing ImmuneRACE study and from under 1,500 subjects provided by 6 global collaborators. Nearly every sample came with metadata listing a de-identified subject ID, COVID-19 status, age in years and sex. Deeply sampled blood TCRbeta repertoires from subjects exposed to, actively infected with, or recovered from COVID-19 were included in the dataset. Where available, HLA class I and class II types were taken from metadata supplied by the sample provider and were not determined by assay-based typing. Overall study outcomes, separate from this receptor: The quantity of clinical and demographic metadata differed by source and by participant and was supplied without curation.

About this clone: It has no known antigen specificity. The sample holds no much larger clone one base away, and base qualities are not on file.

The immunoSEQ Assay, a bias-controlled multiplex PCR, was used to amplify TCRbeta CDR3 regions from genomic DNA. Regarding the original processing steps: The number of nucleated cells in each sample was estimated by amplification of reference gene primers within the assay. Sequence reads were collapsed and filtered to measure the absolute abundance of every unique TCRbeta CDR3 rearrangement. For each sample, productive Simpson clonality was calculated as the square root of Simpson's diversity index across productive rearrangements. What TCRdb holds here is the immuneACCESS table cut down to in-frame rearrangements. Part of the clones is not present; checked against another copy, under half of the missing clones reflect an unresolved V gene, and the others are unexplained. Clone size and the V and J calls come from that table; the DNA yielded D and trimming. Present in this sample are roughly 250,000 clones, approximately 88% of which were seen just once. Around 3.1% of the sample goes to the ten largest clones.

Participants in the prospective study were aged roughly 18 to 90 years, lived in 24 United States geographic areas, and enrolled through a virtual design. In the prospective study, participants were assigned to cohorts based on the clinical history participants reported in a screening survey and a study questionnaire. Exposed participants had been in contact, within 2 weeks of entering the study, with a person who had a PCR-confirmed or clinician-diagnosed case of COVID-19. Each participant in the prospective study had whole blood, serum and a nasopharyngeal or oropharyngeal swab collected by mobile phlebotomists. Prospective study participants could optionally give additional blood draws and questionnaires over an approximately 2-month period. Before DNA extraction, blood samples from the prospective study were shipped at room temperature or frozen. The sequence derives from a middle-aged woman who had been exposed to COVID-19. Sequenced sample: PBMCs or T cells enriched from blood (not recorded which).

The CDR3 region reads CASSIDREGATNEKLFF. In nucleotides, the sequence is TGTGCCAGTAGTATAGATCGGGAGGGAGCGACTAATGAAAAACTGTTTTTT. In this chain, TRBV19 is recombined with TRBJ1-4; no D gene is confidently identified. The germline V gene (reference sequence) gives CDR1 as LNHDA and CDR2 as SQIVND. From the cysteine up to the phenylalanine, the CDR3 has a length of 17 residues. Kept here is only the CDR3 DNA, which spans 51 bases and is read in frame from base 1. V lost 0 bases and J lost 2 bases; the stretch between them is 13 bases long.